This TCR beta chain was identified in a study of T cell responses to AZD1222 COVID-19 vaccine (dated by TCRdb to the early 2020s). Turning to the overall study: Because spike-specific TCR depth and breadth did not differ between the two schedules, AZD1222 recipients who got a second dose at roughly 4 weeks were pooled with those who got a second dose at roughly 12 weeks. TCR sequencing was performed for about 240 trial participants, of whom approximately 200 were given two doses of AZD1222 and approximately 25 were given two doses of MenACWY control vaccine. Trial participants were enrolled into age subgroups of 18-55, 56-69 and 70-plus years, which contained roughly 150, 30 and 60 TCR-sequenced participants, respectively.

With respect to this clone: Which antigen it targets is not known. No clone much larger than this one lies a single base away; base qualities are absent.

Overall study outcomes, separate from this receptor: Reportedly, almost half of the unique spike-specific TCRs recognized epitopes lying outside the regions that are mutated in the B.1.351 and B.1.1.7 variants. A significant rise in spike-specific TCR breadth and depth was observed after two AZD1222 doses relative to day 0 and relative to MenACWY recipients. Only five or six AZD1222 recipients were SARS-CoV-2 seropositive at baseline, limiting conclusions about previously exposed vaccinees. Vaccine-associated CD4 TCRs spanned the whole spike protein, with dominant responses in regions 160-218 and 743-854. The 56-69-year group was small, and its depth increase did not reach significance, likely because of low power. Most participants were white British and females outnumbered males, and the authors suggested that clonal diversity may have been underestimated. Because no samples from the day 14 peak response were available, repertoires could be characterized only after the peak T cell response.

V and J are truncated by 2 bases and 3 bases respectively, leaving an intervening sequence of 11 bases. Including cysteine and phenylalanine, the CDR3 has 15 amino acids. Just the 45-base CDR3 DNA is kept, in frame starting at base 1. The germline V gene supplies CDR1 MNHEY and CDR2 SVGAGI. The CDR3 regions of human TCRbeta chains were analyzed by immunosequencing. In the source study's methods: Repertoire TCRs were checked for matches against a reference library of SARS-CoV-2-specific TCRs that had been generated using the MIRA antigen-specificity platform. Breadth was defined as the fraction of unique TCRs that were SARS-CoV-2-associated, and depth was defined as the fraction of total T cells that were SARS-CoV-2-associated. Each spike-specific TCR was assigned to its reactive spike region and to a CD4 or CD8 class using the MIRA data. Log10-transformed breadth and depth values were compared by one-way ANOVA with Sidak's multiple comparisons tests. Entries here come from immuneACCESS through TCRdb and include only in-frame sequences with V and J called. Some clones fail to appear in such tables; in the studies checked, an unresolved V gene covers under half of the shortfall, and the cause of the remainder is unknown. That table gives V, J and clone size, and the DNA gave D and trimming. The sample contains roughly 86,000 clones, around 89% of them found a single time. Roughly 31% of the sample rests with the top ten.

The label giving this sample's time point can be read as: baseline before first vaccination. Samples from vaccinated people were obtained from the UK trials COV001 and COV002, which included a single-blind randomized controlled phase 2/3 trial of AZD1222 (ChAdOx1 nCoV-19) in healthy adults. For TCRbeta chain sequencing, PBMC samples were collected from trial participants at day 0 and at day 28 after the second dose. The chain couples TRBV6-5 to TRBJ2-1, with the D gene uncertain. This receptor was obtained from an adult in good health. Sequencing used peripheral blood, obtained on day 0 of AZD1222 vaccination. This receptor carries the CDR3 CASSYPEAGYNEQFF. The nucleotide sequence reads as follows: TGTGCCAGCAGTTACCCAGAGGCTGGCTACAATGAGCAGTTCTTC.